This T cell receptor (beta chain) was identified during a study of T-cell memory formation after mild COVID-19. As for the study in general: Across donors, TCR clusters were largely donor specific. Findings and caveats of the study: Later expanders leaned CD4+, whereas day 15 to 85 contracting clones were balanced CD4/CD8.

TCRalpha and TCRbeta libraries used 5'RACE with constant-segment primers and UMIs. TCRdb independently ran MiXCR on the 5' RACE reads; one entry per CDR3 protein. The sample holds about 81,000 distinct CDR3 sequences, about 23% seen once. This CDR3 is built from 15 residues. Per germline, CDR1 KGHSH and CDR2 LQKENI. Trimming shortened V by 3 bases and J by 3 bases, and 12 bases separated the two germline ends. Details on this clonotype: Its antigen is unidentified.

The chain combines TRBV18 with TRBJ2-1, with D perhaps assigned TRBD1 or TRBD2 (5 bases each). Sequencing was performed on PBMCs or a T cell subset sorted from them (not recorded which). This sequence was found in a man aged 18 to 29 who had mild COVID-19 (a few samples of this study predate the infection). Cell type and time point are not known. CDR3 sequence reads: CASSPTGPNYNEQFF. The CDR3 DNA follows: TGTGCCAGCTCACCGACGGGACCCAACTACAATGAGCAGTTCTTC.